Presented here are 20 T cell receptor beta chains from one specimen sequenced in a study of OX40 agonist ivuxolimab in advanced cancers. Clones were read by immunoSEQ multiplex PCR, and TCRdb kept only the in-frame ones, dropping some. This table holds approximately 45,000 clones, around 87% found once. The specimen was CD4+ or CD8+ T cells sorted from blood, collected in a trial of the OX40 agonist ivuxolimab. The receptors originated from an adult with an advanced solid tumor such as melanoma, head and neck, liver or kidney cancer.

The chain combines TRBV4-3 with TRBJ2-7, with D possibly TRBD1 on 6 matching bases. The germline V gene has CDR1 LGHNA and CDR2 YSLEER. Trimming took off 1 base at V and 3 bases at J, with 13 bases between the two ends. The CDR3 extends over 15 amino acids. The chain's CDR3 is CASSQALDSYYEQYF. CDR3 nucleotide sequence: TGCGCCAGCAGCCAAGCTTTGGACAGTTACTACGAGCAGTACTTC.

The rearrangement joins TRBV2 to TRBJ1-1; D might be TRBD1 (5 bases). The CDR3 length is 13 residues. CDR1 SNHLY and CDR2 FYNNEI come from the germline V gene. Trimming removed 8 bases at V and 4 bases at J, with 14 bases between. The CDR3 DNA follows: TGTGCCAGCGTATGGCAGGGAGGCACTGAAGCTTTCTTT. It encodes CASVWQGGTEAFF. Complete variable domain (other parts from reference TRBV2 and TRBJ1-1): EPEVTQTPSHQVTQMGQEVILRCVPISNHLYFYWYRQILGQKVEFLVSFYNNEISEKSEIFDDQFSVERPDGSNFTLKIRSTKLEDSAMYFCASVWQGGTEAFFGQGTRLTVV.

The gene calls are TRBV2 and TRBJ1-5; TRBD1 is a possible D gene (5 bases). There are 12 residues in the CDR3. Germline V gives CDR1 SNHLY, CDR2 FYNNEI. The V gene lost 7 bases and the J gene lost 4 bases, with 8 bases spanning the gap. This CDR3 is CASTGKNQPQHF. The CDR3 DNA sequence: TGTGCCAGCACAGGGAAAAATCAGCCCCAGCATTTT.

The rearrangement links TRBV29-1 to TRBJ2-5, with D unclear. The CDR3 has 12 residues. The germline CDR1 and CDR2 sequences are SQVTM and ANQGSEA. V lost 2 bases, J lost 4 bases, and 8 bases lay in between. The chain's CDR3 is CSVEWKGETQYF. CDR3 nucleotide sequence: TGCAGCGTTGAATGGAAGGGAGAGACCCAGTACTTC.

The chain has TRBV5-1 and TRBJ2-5; D unresolved. V was clipped by 4 bases and J by 1 base, with 14 bases between them. This CDR3 is built from 15 residues. The germline V gene encodes CDR1 SGHRS and CDR2 YFSETQ. The DNA for the CDR3 is TGCGCCAGCAGCAGCCATCCGACCCCCCAAGAGACCCAGTACTTC. It is translated as CASSSHPTPQETQYF.

The chain links TRBV6-5 to TRBJ2-1, with 8 positions matching TRBD2. J lost 4 bases, V lost 5 bases, and 7 bases had no gene match. This CDR3 comprises 15 residues. Germline CDR1 MNHEY, CDR2 SVGAGI. In DNA, the CDR3 is TGTGCCAGCAGTCCGAGCGGGGGTTGGTACAATGAGCAGTTCTTC. Its protein is CASSPSGGWYNEQFF.

This rearrangement joins TRBV27 to TRBJ1-2; no firm D call. Trimming shortened V by 0 bases and J by 8 bases, and 7 bases separated the two germline ends. The CDR3 totals 12 residues. Germline lookup yields CDR1 MNHEY and CDR2 SMNVEV (reference sequence). The CDR3 DNA sequence: TGTGCCAGCAGTTTATCAGGGATAGGCTACACCTTC. Its translation is CASSLSGIGYTF.

V usage is TRBV6-5 and J usage is TRBJ1-2, with D unclear. This CDR3 region has 14 residues. CDR1 and CDR2 from the germline V gene are MNHEY and SVGAGI. V lost 0 bases, J lost 2 bases, and 7 bases lay in between. CDR3 coding DNA: TGTGCCAGCAGTTACTCTTCCACCAACTATGGCTACACCTTC. Translated, it gives CASSYSSTNYGYTF.

CDR3 protein: CASSVGSAEQFF. The CDR3 DNA is TGTGCCAGTAGTGTCGGATCCGCAGAGCAGTTCTTC. The rearrangement joins TRBV19 to TRBJ2-1, with no clear D. The CDR3 has 12 residues. The germline CDR1 and CDR2 sequences are LNHDA and SQIVND (reference sequence). Between the trimmed V and J ends, which lost 5 bases and 10 bases, there was a span of 12 bases.

The rearrangement links TRBV27 to TRBJ2-1, with D hard to call. Germline loops: CDR1 MNHEY, CDR2 SMNVEV (reference sequence). The CDR3 covers 17 residues. V was cut by 5 bases and J by 4 bases, with 21 bases left in between. The CDR3 spells CASSPGFGRADYNEQFF. The CDR3 DNA sequence: TGTGCCAGCAGTCCCGGTTTCGGAAGGGCCGATTACAATGAGCAGTTCTTC.

This clone came up once. This chain links TRBV10-3 with TRBJ2-1; no clear D gene. The CDR3 covers 11 residues. CDR1 is ENHRY, CDR2 SYGVKD, per germline. The ends were cut back, 0 bases at V and 10 bases at J, with 4 bases in the middle. CDR3 in amino acids: CAISESWEQFF. DNA of the CDR3: TGTGCCATCAGTGAGTCGTGGGAGCAGTTCTTC.

The chain links TRBV28 to TRBJ1-5; a weak D match, TRBD1 (6 bases). This CDR3 spans 15 amino acids. Germline assignment: CDR1 MDHEN and CDR2 SYDVKM. Trimming shortened V by 3 bases and J by 6 bases, and 15 bases separated the two germline ends. CDR3 residues: CASSFLTGGGQPQHF. The CDR3 coding sequence is TGTGCCAGCAGTTTTCTGACAGGAGGGGGTCAGCCCCAGCATTTT.

V usage is TRBV5-4 and J usage is TRBJ2-1; no reliable D call. The CDR3 has 13 amino acids. V lost 4 bases and J lost 7, with 12 bases in between. The germline gives CDR1 SGHNT, CDR2 YYREEE (reference sequence). The CDR3 DNA is TGTGCCAGCAGCCCTTATATGACAAATGAGCAGTTCTTC. Protein product: CASSPYMTNEQFF.

J is TRBJ2-5 and V is TRBV7-3; possible D gene TRBD1, 6 bases. The V and J ends lost 6 bases and 5 bases respectively, with 19 bases between them. The CDR3 loop spans 15 amino acids. Germline loops: CDR1 SGHTA, CDR2 FQGTGA. CDR3 DNA: TGTGCCAGCAGACTCCCGGGACATCGAGTGGAGACCCAGTACTTC. It translates to CASRLPGHRVETQYF.

The chain uses TRBV5-1 and TRBJ2-7, with 7 bases matching TRBD2. Germline V gene data show CDR1 as SGHRS and CDR2 as YFSETQ. V lost 1 base and J lost 0; bases outside the gene matches: 4. There are 15 residues in the CDR3. The CDR3 coding sequence is TGCGCCAGCAGCTTGTCTAGCGGTTCCTCCTACGAGCAGTACTTC. This sequence encodes CASSLSSGSSYEQYF.

This chain joins TRBV28 and TRBJ2-7; TRBD2 agrees at 10 bases. The CDR3 runs to 14 residues. Germline V gives CDR1 MDHEN, CDR2 SYDVKM. V was pared by 4 bases and J by 4 bases, with 4 bases of the junction left unmatched. This CDR3 is CASSSGLAEYEQYF. CDR3 bases: TGTGCCAGCAGTTCCGGACTAGCGGAGTACGAGCAGTACTTC. The entire variable domain, with the rest obtained from reference TRBV28 and TRBJ2-7, is as follows: DVKVTQSSRYLVKRTGEKVFLECVQDMDHENMFWYRQDPGLGLRLIYFSYDVKMKEKGDIPEGYSVSREKKERFSLILESASTNQTSMYLCASSSGLAEYEQYFGPGTRLTVT.

This chain connects TRBV5-4 to TRBJ2-7; TRBD1 matches 8 bases. J was trimmed by 4 bases and V by 0 bases; bases with no gene match: 6. Germline CDR1 is SGHNT and CDR2 is YYREEE (reference sequence). The CDR3 runs to 15 residues. CDR3 bases: TGTGCCAGCAGCTTGGTTGGGACAGGTACATACGAGCAGTACGTC. Translation gives CASSLVGTGTYEQYV.

This clone was picked up one time. V usage is TRBV6-5 and J usage is TRBJ1-2; TRBD1 matches at 9 bases. The CDR3 is made up of 14 amino acids. The germline V gene has CDR1 MNHEY and CDR2 SVGAGI. Trimming took 7 bases from V and 3 from J; bases not matched to a gene: 6. The CDR3 is CASTTGQGYYGYTF. The DNA of the CDR3 is TGTGCCAGCACCACGGGACAGGGATACTATGGCTACACCTTC.

This clone was seen more than once but under ten times. The V gene is TRBV7-6, the J gene TRBJ2-1; no clear D. The CDR3 totals 12 residues. V was trimmed by 3 bases and J by 5 bases, leaving 5 bases between them. Germline assignment: CDR1 SGHVS and CDR2 FNYEAQ. The CDR3 sequence is CASSFGDNEQFF. As DNA, the CDR3 is TGTGCCAGCAGCTTTGGGGACAATGAGCAGTTCTTC.

This clone has more than one count but fewer than ten. The V and J genes are TRBV7-9 and TRBJ2-5, with D perhaps TRBD1 (6 bases). V shed 5 bases and J shed 2 bases, with 15 bases lying between them. The CDR3 totals 15 residues. Germline CDR1 SEHNR, CDR2 FQNEAQ (reference sequence). CDR3 sequence reads: CASSRSTGIQETQYF. The CDR3, as DNA: TGTGCCAGCAGCAGGTCGACAGGCATACAAGAGACCCAGTACTTC.